The 8 T cell receptor beta chains presented below share a single source sample, sequenced in a study of blood T cell repertoires in COVID-19. Profiling relied on immunoSEQ multiplex PCR, and the TCRdb table lists in-frame clones only, not all of them. Altogether 100,000 to 150,000 clones are present, about 91% being singletons, with the ten largest covering approximately 10%. Source material: peripheral blood. These receptor sequences come from a man in his forties or fifties with acute or convalescent COVID-19.

The chain links TRBV3-1 (or the pseudogene TRBV3-2) to TRBJ2-5, with TRBD2 matching over 10 bases. This CDR3 is built from 19 residues. Germline lookup yields CDR1 LGHDT and CDR2 YNNKEL (reference sequence). V lost 7 bases to trimming and J lost 5 bases; unmatched junction nucleotides: 22. The CDR3 nucleotides read TGTGCCAGCAACACCTGGACCGCGAGCGGGAGGGGGGGAAGGGAGACCCAGTACTTC. Translation gives CASNTWTASGRGGRETQYF.

The CDR3 spells CASSDQLWRDGYTF. In DNA form, the CDR3 reads TGTGCCAGCAGTGACCAACTTTGGAGGGATGGCTACACCTTC. The chain carries TRBV6-2 or TRBV6-3 and TRBJ1-2; D unresolved. Looked up from germline, CDR1 is MNHEY and CDR2 is SVGEGT. The CDR3 extends over 14 amino acids. The V end was cut by 5 bases, the J end by 6 bases, with 16 bases between.

The rearrangement uses TRBV19 and TRBJ1-5; D may be TRBD1 (6 bases). Germline V gene data show CDR1 as LNHDA and CDR2 as SQIVND (reference sequence). The CDR3 has 16 residues. Trimming left V 3 bases short and J 4 bases short, with 16 bases between. CDR3 in amino acids: CASSITQKQGNQPQHF. The CDR3 coding sequence is TGTGCCAGTAGTATTACCCAAAAACAGGGAAATCAGCCCCAGCATTTT.

This chain connects TRBV6-5 to TRBJ2-5; TRBD1 is a possible D gene (6 bases). This CDR3 contains 13 residues. Trimming cost V 5 bases and J 6 bases, with 13 bases left between them. In germline, CDR1 is MNHEY, CDR2 SVGAGI. The CDR3 is CASSPRQAQTQYF. The CDR3 DNA is TGTGCCAGCAGTCCCAGACAGGCCCAGACCCAGTACTTC.

The rearrangement joins TRBV12-3 or TRBV12-4 to TRBJ2-2; weak D call: TRBD2 (5 bases). V was pared by 6 bases and J by 6 bases, with 11 bases between. The CDR3 contains 13 residues. The CDR3 region is CASSLRGSGELFF. In DNA, the CDR3 is TGTGCCAGCAGCCTCCGGGGATCCGGGGAGCTGTTTTTT.

V and J are TRBV6-4 and TRBJ2-3; 9 bases agree with TRBD1. CDR1 and CDR2 from the germline V gene are MRHNA and SNTAGT. The ends lost 6 bases at V and 0 bases at J; junction bases unmatched: 4. This CDR3 is 15 amino acids long. The CDR3 protein is CASRRQGVSTDTQYF. The CDR3 nucleotides are TGTGCCAGCAGGAGACAGGGGGTCAGCACAGATACGCAGTATTTT.

This sequence joins TRBV2 and TRBJ2-1, with 13 bases aligning to TRBD2. The CDR3 length is 16 residues. After removal of 4 bases from V and 3 bases from J, the junction contained 3 bases not matched to a gene. Germline loops: CDR1 SNHLY, CDR2 FYNNEI. This CDR3 is CASSGLAGGFYNEQFF. As DNA, the CDR3 is TGTGCCAGCAGTGGACTAGCGGGGGGATTCTACAATGAGCAGTTCTTC.

The J gene is TRBJ1-1, the V gene TRBV7-2, with 7 bases fitting TRBD1. This CDR3 comprises 15 residues. Per germline, CDR1 SGHTA and CDR2 FQGNSA. Germline trimming cut 3 bases from V and 0 bases from J; bases unmatched to any gene: 4. Written as DNA, the CDR3 is TGTGCCAGCAGCTTCCGGGACAGAGTGAACACTGAAGCTTTCTTT. Encoded protein: CASSFRDRVNTEAFF.